This T cell receptor beta chain emerged from a study of blood T cell repertoires in COVID-19. Background on the study: Nucleic acid was either cDNA or gDNA, and it came from T cells, B-cell-depleted T cells, or PBMCs.

In germline, CDR1 is LGHNA, CDR2 YNFKEQ. This CDR3 has 17 residues. The junction had 10 bases not matched to a gene; V was cut back by 1 base and J by 4 bases. Authors' processing steps: Amplifying reference gene primers gave estimates of nucleated cell counts. The method was immunoSEQ multiplex PCR; TCRdb's version includes in-frame clones alone and lacks a portion of them. Clone size and the V and J calls come from that table; the DNA yielded D and trimming. The sample has around 100,000 clones, around four fifths seen once. This rearrangement joins TRBV4-2 to TRBJ2-5; 9 bases line up with TRBD2. This TCR was sampled from a man aged 45 to 65 with active or convalescent COVID-19. The sequencing sample was made of peripheral blood. In nucleotides, the CDR3 is TGTGCCAGCAGCCAAGCCCGAGGAACAGCGGGAGGAGAGACCCAGTACTTC. Its protein is CASSQARGTAGGETQYF.